This TCR beta chain was observed in a study of control samples from healthy donors and cancer patients. Looked up from germline, CDR1 is ENHRY and CDR2 is SYGVKD. The CDR3 runs 13 residues. The V gene lost 6 bases and the J gene lost 6 bases, with 15 bases spanning the gap. Assay: immunoSEQ multiplex PCR; the TCRdb copy retains only in-frame clones and omits some. The data hold just over 150,000 clones, with 85% to 95% observed a single time. The sequence was obtained from a man aged 50-59 years in good health. Sequencing was carried out using blood. The rearrangement links TRBV10-3 to TRBJ2-7; D is perhaps TRBD2 (6 bases). CDR3 region: CAISSLEGIEQYF. Written as DNA, the CDR3 is TGTGCCATCAGCAGCCTGGAGGGGATCGAGCAGTACTTC.